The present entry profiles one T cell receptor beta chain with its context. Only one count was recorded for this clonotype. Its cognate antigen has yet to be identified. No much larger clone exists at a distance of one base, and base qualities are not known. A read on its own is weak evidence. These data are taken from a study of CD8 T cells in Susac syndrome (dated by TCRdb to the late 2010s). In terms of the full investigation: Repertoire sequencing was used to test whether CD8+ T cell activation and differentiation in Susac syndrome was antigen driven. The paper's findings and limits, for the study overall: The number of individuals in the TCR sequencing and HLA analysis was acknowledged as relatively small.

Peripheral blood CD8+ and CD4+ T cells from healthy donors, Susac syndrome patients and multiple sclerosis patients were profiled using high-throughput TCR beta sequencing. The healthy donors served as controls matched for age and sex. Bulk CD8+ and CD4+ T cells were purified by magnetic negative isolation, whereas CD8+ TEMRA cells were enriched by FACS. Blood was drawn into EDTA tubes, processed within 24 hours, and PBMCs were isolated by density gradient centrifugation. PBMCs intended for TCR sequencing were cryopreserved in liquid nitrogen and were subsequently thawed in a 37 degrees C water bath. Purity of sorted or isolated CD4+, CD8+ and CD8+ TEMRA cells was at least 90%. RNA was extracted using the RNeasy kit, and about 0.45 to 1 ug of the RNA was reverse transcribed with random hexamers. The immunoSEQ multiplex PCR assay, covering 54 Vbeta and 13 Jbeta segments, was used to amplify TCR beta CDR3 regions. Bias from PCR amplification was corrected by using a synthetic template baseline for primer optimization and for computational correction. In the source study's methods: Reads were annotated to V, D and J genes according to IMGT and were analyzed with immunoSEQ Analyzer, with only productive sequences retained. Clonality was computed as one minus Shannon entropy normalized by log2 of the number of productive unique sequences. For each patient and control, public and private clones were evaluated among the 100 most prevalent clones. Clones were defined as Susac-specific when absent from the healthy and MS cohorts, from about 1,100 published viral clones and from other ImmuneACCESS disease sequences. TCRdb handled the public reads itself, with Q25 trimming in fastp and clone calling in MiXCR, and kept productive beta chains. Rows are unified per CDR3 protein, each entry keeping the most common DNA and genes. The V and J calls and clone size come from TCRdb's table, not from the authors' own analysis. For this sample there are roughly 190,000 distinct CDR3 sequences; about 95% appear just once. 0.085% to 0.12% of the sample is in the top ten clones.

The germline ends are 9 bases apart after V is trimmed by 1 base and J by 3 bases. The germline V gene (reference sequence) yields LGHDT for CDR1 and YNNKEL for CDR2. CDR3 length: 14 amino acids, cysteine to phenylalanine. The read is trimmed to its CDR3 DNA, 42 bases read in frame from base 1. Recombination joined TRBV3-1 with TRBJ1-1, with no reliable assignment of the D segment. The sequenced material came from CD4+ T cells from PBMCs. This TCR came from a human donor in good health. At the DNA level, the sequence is TGTGCCAGCAGCCAAGGGTATGGGGACACTGAAGCTTTCTTT. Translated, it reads CASSQGYGDTEAFF.